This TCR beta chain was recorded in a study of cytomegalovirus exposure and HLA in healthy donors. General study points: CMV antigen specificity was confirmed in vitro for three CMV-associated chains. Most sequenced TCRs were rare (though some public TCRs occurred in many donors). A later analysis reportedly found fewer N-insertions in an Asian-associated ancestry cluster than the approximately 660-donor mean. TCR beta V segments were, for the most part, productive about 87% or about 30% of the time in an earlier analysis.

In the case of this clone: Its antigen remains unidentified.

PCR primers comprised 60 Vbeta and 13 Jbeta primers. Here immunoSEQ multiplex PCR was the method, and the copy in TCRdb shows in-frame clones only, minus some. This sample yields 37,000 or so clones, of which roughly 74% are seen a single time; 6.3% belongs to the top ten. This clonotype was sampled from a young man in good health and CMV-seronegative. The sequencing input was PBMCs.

In nucleotides, the CDR3 is TGTGCCAGCAGTGAACCCCCTCCCGGGGGGGCTCTATTTAGTGAAGAGACCCAGTACTTC. This codes for CASSEPPPGGALFSEETQYF. The chain combines TRBV6-1 with TRBJ2-5; 8 nucleotides agree with TRBD2. The CDR3 has 20 residues. The V and J ends lost 2 bases and 3 bases, in that order; junction bases with no gene match: 20. Germline values: CDR1 MNHNS, CDR2 SASEGT.